These 6 T cell receptor beta chains share one sample of origin, sequenced in a study of T cell changes during pregnancy in multiple sclerosis. This table comes from immunoSEQ multiplex PCR, and its TCRdb copy is limited to in-frame clones, with some not included. This table holds about 79,000 clones, around nine tenths found once. The sequenced sample was CD4+ T cells from peripheral blood mononuclear cells, obtained in the second trimester of pregnancy. The receptors were gathered from a female donor with multiple sclerosis, enrolled in a pregnancy study.

The chain combines TRBV18 with TRBJ1-2; unclear D gene. V lost 3 bases and J 6 bases, leaving 11 bases between the germline ends. CDR1 and CDR2 from the germline V gene are KGHSH and LQKENI. The CDR3 consists of 13 residues. In DNA form, the CDR3 reads TGTGCCAGCTCACCTTCCGGGGAGAATGGCTACACCTTC. This sequence encodes CASSPSGENGYTF.

The chain is built from TRBV6-1 and TRBJ1-5; D may be TRBD1 (6 bases). The V end lost 6 bases, the J end lost 3 bases, and 12 bases lay between the germline ends. Germline V gene data show CDR1 as MNHNS and CDR2 as SASEGT. CDR3 length: 14 amino acids. CDR3 coding DNA: TGTGCCAGCAGGGCCGGACAGTTCAATCAGCCCCAGCATTTT. It translates to CASRAGQFNQPQHF.

V and J are TRBV15 and TRBJ1-6, with TRBD1 as a possible D gene (6 bases). The CDR3 runs 16 residues. The ends were cut back, 3 bases at V and 7 bases at J, with 16 bases in the middle. The germline V gene has CDR1 LNHNV and CDR2 YYDKDF (reference sequence). The CDR3 bases are TGTGCCACCAGCAGTCCCTTTGGGCAGGGGAATTCACCCCTCCACTTT. As protein: CATSSPFGQGNSPLHF.

The rearrangement uses TRBV6-1 and TRBJ2-1; 10 bases fit TRBD2. Germline V lookup: CDR1 MNHNS, CDR2 SASEGT. Unmatched junction bases numbered 7, after V lost 4 bases and J lost 10 bases. The CDR3 length is 14 residues. The CDR3 protein is CASSVASGRSEQFF. CDR3 nucleotide sequence: TGTGCCAGCAGTGTTGCTAGCGGGAGAAGCGAGCAGTTCTTC.

The chain recombines TRBV5-6 with TRBJ1-1; D call uncertain. This CDR3 has 13 residues. Trimming took off 4 bases at V and 0 bases at J, with 7 bases between the two ends. The germline V gene has CDR1 SGHDT and CDR2 YYEEEE. The CDR3 protein is CASSPRVNTEAFF. DNA for the CDR3: TGTGCCAGCAGCCCGCGGGTGAACACTGAAGCTTTCTTT.

The V call is TRBV5-1, the J call TRBJ2-5; 10 bases align to TRBD1. The V and J ends lost 5 bases and 4 bases, in that order; junction bases with no gene match: 11. Germline V lookup: CDR1 SGHRS, CDR2 YFSETQ. The CDR3 extends over 16 amino acids. Here the CDR3 DNA reads TGCGCCAGCAGTGCGACAGGGGGCAGCGTACGAGAGACCCAGTACTTC. This sequence encodes CASSATGGSVRETQYF.